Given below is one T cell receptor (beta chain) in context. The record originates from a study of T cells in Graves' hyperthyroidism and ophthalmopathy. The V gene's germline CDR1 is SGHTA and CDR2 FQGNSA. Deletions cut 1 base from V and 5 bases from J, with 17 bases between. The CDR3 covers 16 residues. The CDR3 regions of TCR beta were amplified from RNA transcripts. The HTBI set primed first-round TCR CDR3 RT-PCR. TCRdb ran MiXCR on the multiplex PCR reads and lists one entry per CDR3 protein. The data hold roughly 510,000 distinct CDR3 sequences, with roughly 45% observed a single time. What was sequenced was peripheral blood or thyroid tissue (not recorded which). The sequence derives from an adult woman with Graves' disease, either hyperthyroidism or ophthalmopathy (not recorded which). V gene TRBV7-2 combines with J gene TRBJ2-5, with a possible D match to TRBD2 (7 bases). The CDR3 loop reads CASSLGDGGRGETQYF. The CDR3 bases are TGTGCCAGCAGCTTAGGGGACGGGGGGCGAGGGGAGACCCAGTACTTC.